Each of the 2 T cell receptor beta chains below was sequenced from the same sample in a study of breast tumors, draining lymph nodes, adjacent tissues. One entry per CDR3 protein results from TCRdb running MiXCR on the multiplex PCR reads. The sample consists of about 35,000 distinct CDR3 sequences, 36% of them appearing once. Sequencing used breast tumor tissue. These receptors were obtained from a female donor with breast cancer. Some clones in this sample may be carry-over from other donors' samples.

This clonotype turned up a few times. The chain links TRBV11-3 to TRBJ2-1; TRBD2 matches 16 bases. V lost 3 bases to trimming and J lost 7 bases; unmatched junction nucleotides: 9. CDR3 length equals 18 residues. Germline CDR1 and CDR2: SGHNT and YENEEA. This chain's CDR3 is CASSLDSPGLAGGNEQFF. CDR3 sequence (DNA): TGTGCCAGCAGCTTGGACTCACCGGGACTAGCGGGGGGGAATGAGCAGTTCTTC.

The chain employs TRBV24-1 and TRBJ1-2; 12 nucleotides line up with TRBD1. The germline gives CDR1 KGHDR, CDR2 SFDVKD. The V gene end was trimmed by 7 bases and the J gene end by 8 bases; junction bases not matched to a gene: 7. This CDR3 spans 14 amino acids. CDR3 sequence: CATSGTGGRFGYTF. The CDR3 bases are TGTGCCACCAGCGGGACAGGGGGCCGGTTCGGCTACACCTTC.